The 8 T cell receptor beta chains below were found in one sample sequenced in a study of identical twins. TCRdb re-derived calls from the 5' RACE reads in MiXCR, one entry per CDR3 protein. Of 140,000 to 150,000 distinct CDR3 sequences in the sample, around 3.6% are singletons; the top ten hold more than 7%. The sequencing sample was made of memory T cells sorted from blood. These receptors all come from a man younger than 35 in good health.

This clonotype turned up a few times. CDR3 amino acids: CSVEVGLGETQYF. Written as DNA, the CDR3 is TGCAGCGTTGAAGTAGGGTTGGGAGAGACCCAGTACTTC. The chain uses TRBV29-1 and TRBJ2-5; D unresolved. CDR1 SQVTM and CDR2 ANQGSEA come from the germline V gene. V gave up 1 base and J gave up 4 bases, with 10 bases separating them. The length of the CDR3 is 13 residues.

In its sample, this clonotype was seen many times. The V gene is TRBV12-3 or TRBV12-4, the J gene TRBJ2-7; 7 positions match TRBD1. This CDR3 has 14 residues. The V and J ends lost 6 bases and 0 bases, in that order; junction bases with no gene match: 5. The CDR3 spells CASSPTGRSYEQYF. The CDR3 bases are TGTGCCAGCAGCCCGACAGGGCGCTCCTACGAGCAGTACTTC.

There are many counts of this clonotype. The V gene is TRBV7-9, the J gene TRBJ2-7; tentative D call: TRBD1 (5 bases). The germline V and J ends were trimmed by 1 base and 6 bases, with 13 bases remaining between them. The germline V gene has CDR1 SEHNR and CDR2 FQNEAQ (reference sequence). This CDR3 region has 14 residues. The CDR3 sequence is CASSLEGPRPEQYF. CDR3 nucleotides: TGTGCCAGCAGCTTAGAGGGGCCTCGCCCCGAGCAGTACTTC.

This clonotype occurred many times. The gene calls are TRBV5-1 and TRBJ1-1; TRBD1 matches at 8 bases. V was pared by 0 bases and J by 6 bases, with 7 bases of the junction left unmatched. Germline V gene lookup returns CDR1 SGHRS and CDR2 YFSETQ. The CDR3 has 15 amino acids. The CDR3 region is CASSLAGTGLPEAFF. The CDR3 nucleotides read TGCGCCAGCAGCTTGGCGGGGACAGGCCTCCCTGAAGCTTTCTTT.

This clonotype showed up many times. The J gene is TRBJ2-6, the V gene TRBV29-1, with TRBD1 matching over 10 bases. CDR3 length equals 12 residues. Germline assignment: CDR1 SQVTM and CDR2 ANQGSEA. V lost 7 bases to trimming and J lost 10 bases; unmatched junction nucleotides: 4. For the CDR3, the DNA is TGCAGCGGCCGGGACAGGGGTAACGTCCTGACTTTC. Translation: CSGRDRGNVLTF.

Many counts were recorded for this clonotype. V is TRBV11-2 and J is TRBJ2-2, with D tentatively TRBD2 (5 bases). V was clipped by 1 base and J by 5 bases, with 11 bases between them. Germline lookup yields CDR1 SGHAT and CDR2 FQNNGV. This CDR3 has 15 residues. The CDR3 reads CASSLASGLTGELFF. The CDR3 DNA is TGTGCCAGCAGCTTAGCTTCGGGATTAACCGGGGAGCTGTTTTTT.

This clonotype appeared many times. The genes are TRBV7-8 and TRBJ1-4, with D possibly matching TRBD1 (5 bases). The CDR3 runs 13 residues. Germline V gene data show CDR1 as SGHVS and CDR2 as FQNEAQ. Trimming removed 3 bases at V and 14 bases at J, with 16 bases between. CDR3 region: CASSFDRAGGLFF. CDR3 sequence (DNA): TGTGCCAGCAGCTTCGACCGTGCCGGGGGTCTGTTTTTT.

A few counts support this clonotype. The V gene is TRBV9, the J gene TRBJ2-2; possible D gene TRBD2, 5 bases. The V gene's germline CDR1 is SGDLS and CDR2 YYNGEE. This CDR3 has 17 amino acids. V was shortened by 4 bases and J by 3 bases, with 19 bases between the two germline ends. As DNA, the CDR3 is TGTGCCAGCAGCCCCTGGCCTACGGGGTTCGACACCGGGGAGCTGTTTTTT. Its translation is CASSPWPTGFDTGELFF.